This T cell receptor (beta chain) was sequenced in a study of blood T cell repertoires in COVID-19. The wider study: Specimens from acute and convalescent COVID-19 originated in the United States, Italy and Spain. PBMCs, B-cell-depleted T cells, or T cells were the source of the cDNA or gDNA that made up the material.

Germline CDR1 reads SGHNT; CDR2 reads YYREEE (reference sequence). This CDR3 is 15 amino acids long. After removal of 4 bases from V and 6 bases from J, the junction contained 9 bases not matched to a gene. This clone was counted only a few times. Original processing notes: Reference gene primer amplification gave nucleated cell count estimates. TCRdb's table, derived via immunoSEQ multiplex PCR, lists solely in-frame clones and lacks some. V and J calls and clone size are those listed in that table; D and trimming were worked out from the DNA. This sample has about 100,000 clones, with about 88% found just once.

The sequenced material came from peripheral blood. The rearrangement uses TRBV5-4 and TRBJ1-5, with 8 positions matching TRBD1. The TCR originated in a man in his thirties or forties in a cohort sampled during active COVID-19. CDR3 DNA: TGTGCCAGCAGCCCCGGACAGGGAGTGGGTCAGCCCCAGCATTTT. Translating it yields CASSPGQGVGQPQHF.